A selection of T cell receptor beta chains follows, all from one sample in a study of blood T cell repertoires in COVID-19. The method was immunoSEQ multiplex PCR; TCRdb's version includes in-frame clones alone and lacks a portion of them. The sample holds roughly 21,000 clones, 86% seen once. The sequencing input was peripheral blood. The receptors come from a human donor with acute or convalescent COVID-19. The donor label of this sample is uncertain. Both conserved end residues are part of each CDR3. Clone size, where shown, is once, few, many, or a class for clones that have expanded.

j_call | v_call | clone_size | cdr3_aa
TRBJ2-2 | TRBV24-1 | - | CATSDQQGTGELFF
TRBJ2-1 | TRBV7-2 | - | CASRYSSGGNEQFF
TRBJ2-7 | TRBV19 | - | CASSPRSGPYEQYF
TRBJ2-2 | TRBV5-1 | - | CASSSGTENTGELFF
TRBJ2-1 | TRBV5-4 | - | CASSLGGQAYNEQFF
TRBJ2-5 | TRBV5-1 | - | CASSTRTSGRQETQYF
TRBJ2-7 | TRBV5-1 | - | CASSLVTGTYEQYF
TRBJ2-3 | TRBV7-9 | - | CASSPFVVREELDTQYF
TRBJ2-6 | TRBV19 | - | CASIDYRGTSGSSGANVLTF
TRBJ1-6 | TRBV9 | - | CASSADILNNSPLHF
TRBJ2-2 | TRBV19 | few | CASSRWQGDGELFF
TRBJ1-2 | TRBV6-1 | - | CASSDLGTPNYGYTF
TRBJ2-5 | TRBV9 | - | CASSVGSRLAGAVQETQYF
TRBJ1-6 | TRBV9 | few | CASNHDGQRNSPLHF
TRBJ2-1 | TRBV27 | - | CASSFGWSGGRQYNEQFF
TRBJ1-3 | TRBV10-3 | - | CAIRGTGEGNTIYF